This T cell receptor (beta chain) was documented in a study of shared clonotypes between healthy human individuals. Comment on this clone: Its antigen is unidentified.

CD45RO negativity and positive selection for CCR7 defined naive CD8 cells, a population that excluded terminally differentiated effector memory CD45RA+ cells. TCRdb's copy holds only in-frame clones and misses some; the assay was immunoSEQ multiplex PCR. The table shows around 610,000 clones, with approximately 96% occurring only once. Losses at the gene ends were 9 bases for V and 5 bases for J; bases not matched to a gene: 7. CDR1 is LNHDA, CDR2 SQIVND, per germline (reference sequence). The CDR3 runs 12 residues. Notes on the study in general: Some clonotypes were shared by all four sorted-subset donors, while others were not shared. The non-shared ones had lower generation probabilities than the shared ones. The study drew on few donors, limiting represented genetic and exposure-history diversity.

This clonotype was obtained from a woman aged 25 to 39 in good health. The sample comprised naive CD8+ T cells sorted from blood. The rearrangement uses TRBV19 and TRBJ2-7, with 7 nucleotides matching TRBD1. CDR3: CASRQGWNEQYF. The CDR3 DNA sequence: TGTGCCAGCAGACAGGGTTGGAACGAGCAGTACTTC. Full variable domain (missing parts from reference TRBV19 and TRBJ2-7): DGGITQSPKYLFRKEGQNVTLSCEQNLNHDAMYWYRQDPGQGLRLIYYSQIVNDFQKGDIAEGYSVSREKKESFPLTVTSAQKNPTAFYLCASRQGWNEQYFGPGTRLTVT.